This TCR beta chain derives from a study of T cell clones after liver transplantation. Across the whole study: Samples came from ITN030ST, which attempted immunosuppression withdrawal within 2 years of liver transplantation. Draws occurred before transplant, before withdrawal, and after complete or failed withdrawal.

The J segment lost 6 bases and the V segment lost 4 bases, leaving 11 bases of the junction unmatched. Germline CDR1 is SQVTM and CDR2 is ANQGSEA. The CDR3 has 15 residues. This clone was seen just once. TCRdb's copy holds only in-frame clones and misses some; the assay was immunoSEQ multiplex PCR. This table has over 50,000 clones, approximately 84% appearing once. This chain connects TRBV29-1 to TRBJ1-5; 8 bases are shared with TRBD1. The receptor was derived from a human donor who received a liver transplant. Material: CD4+ T cells from blood, obtained before liver transplant. The CDR3 region is CSVATGTGSGQPQHF. CDR3 nucleotide sequence: TGCAGCGTTGCAACCGGGACAGGCTCCGGTCAGCCCCAGCATTTT. The full variable domain, its missing parts supplied by reference TRBV29-1 and TRBJ1-5, is SAVISQKPSRDICQRGTSLTIQCQVDSQVTMMFWYRQQPGQSLTLIATANQGSEATYESGFVIDKFPISRPNLTFSTLTVSNMSPEDSSIYLCSVATGTGSGQPQHFGDGTRLSIL.